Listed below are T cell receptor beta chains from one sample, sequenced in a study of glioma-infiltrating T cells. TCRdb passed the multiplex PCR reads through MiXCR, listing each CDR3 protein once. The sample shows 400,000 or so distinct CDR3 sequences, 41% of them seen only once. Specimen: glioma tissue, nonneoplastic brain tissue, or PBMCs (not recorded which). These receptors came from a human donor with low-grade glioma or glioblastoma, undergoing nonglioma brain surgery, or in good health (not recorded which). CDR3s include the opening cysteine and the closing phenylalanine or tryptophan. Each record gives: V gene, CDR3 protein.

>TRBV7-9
CASSPPGLNNSPLHF
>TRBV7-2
CASSARRDSARESYNEQFF
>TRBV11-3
CASSSYSGSGEQYF
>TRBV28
CASSLFWPTSGTNTGELFF
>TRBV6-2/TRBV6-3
CASSPLGQASYEQYF
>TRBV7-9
CASSLAVEETQYF
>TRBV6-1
CASTRPMTSGYSYEQYF
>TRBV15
CATSRDLKGHDGYTF
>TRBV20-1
CSAAGGAYNEQFF
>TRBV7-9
CASSLGTAANTGELFF
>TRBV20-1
CSAQGGSYGYTF
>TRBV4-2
CASSHPSRGSNTEAFF
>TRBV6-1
CASSRSGRADNEQFF
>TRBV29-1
CSVGWGIHEQYF
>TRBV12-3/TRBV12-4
CASSLPGLAYETQYF
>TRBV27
CAGSLTVFGELFF
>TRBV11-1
CASNTRGGEQFF
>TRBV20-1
CSARVVGEQFF
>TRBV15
CATSRDMRYNEQFF
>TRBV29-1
CSVQTGSNTEAFF
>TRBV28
CASSWTSGYEQYF
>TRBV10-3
CAIQGTNRNQPQHF
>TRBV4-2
CASSQRPYPQEAQYF
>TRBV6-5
CAISGRTRGDSEAFF
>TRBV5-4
CASSSSETSGSNEQFF
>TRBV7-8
CASTRGGGARYGYTF
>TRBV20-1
CSAQIDGRSYEQYF